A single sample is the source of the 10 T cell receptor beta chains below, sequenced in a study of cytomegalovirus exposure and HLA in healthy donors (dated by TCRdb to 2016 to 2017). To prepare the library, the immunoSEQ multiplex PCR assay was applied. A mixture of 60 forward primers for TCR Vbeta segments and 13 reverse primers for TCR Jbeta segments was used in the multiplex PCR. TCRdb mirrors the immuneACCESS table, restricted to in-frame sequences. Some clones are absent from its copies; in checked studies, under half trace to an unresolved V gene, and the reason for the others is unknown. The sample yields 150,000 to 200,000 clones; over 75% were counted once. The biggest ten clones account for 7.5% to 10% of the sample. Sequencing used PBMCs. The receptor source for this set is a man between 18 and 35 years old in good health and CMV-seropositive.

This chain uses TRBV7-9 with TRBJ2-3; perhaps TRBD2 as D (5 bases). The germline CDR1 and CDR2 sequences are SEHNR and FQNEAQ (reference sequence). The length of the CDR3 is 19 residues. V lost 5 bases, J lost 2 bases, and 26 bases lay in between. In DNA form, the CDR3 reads TGTGCCAGCAGCCCAAACCCGGGAATTAGCCGGGCAGTCACAGATACGCAGTATTTT. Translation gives CASSPNPGISRAVTDTQYF.

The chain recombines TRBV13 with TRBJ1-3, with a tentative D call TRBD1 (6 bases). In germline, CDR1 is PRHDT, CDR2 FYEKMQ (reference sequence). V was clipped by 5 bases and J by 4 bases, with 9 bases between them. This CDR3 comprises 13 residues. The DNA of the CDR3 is TGTGCCAGCAGCACTGACAGGGGAAACACCATATATTTT. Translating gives CASSTDRGNTIYF.

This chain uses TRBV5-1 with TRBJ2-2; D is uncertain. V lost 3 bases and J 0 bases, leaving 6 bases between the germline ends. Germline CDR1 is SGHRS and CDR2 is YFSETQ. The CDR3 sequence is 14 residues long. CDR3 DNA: TGCGCCAGCAGCTCAACAGCGAACACCGGGGAGCTGTTTTTT. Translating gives CASSSTANTGELFF.

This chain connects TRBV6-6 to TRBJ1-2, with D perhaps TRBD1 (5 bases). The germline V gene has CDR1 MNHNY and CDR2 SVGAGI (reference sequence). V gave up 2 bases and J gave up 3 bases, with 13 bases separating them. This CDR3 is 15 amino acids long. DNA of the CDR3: TGTGCCAGCAGTTACGGGCGGGGACCTGACTATGGCTACACCTTC. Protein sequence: CASSYGRGPDYGYTF.

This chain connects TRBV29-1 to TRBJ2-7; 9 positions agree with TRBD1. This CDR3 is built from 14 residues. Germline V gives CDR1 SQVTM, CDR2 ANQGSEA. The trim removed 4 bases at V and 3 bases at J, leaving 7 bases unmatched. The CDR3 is CSVGGTGWNYEQYF. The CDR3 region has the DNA TGCAGCGTTGGTGGGACAGGGTGGAACTACGAGCAGTACTTC.

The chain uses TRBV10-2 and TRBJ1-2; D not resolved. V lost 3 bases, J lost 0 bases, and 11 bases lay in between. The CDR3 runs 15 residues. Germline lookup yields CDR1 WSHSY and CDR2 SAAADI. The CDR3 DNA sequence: TGCGCCAGCAGTGATCCCGGGATGACTAACTATGGCTACACCTTC. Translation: CASSDPGMTNYGYTF.

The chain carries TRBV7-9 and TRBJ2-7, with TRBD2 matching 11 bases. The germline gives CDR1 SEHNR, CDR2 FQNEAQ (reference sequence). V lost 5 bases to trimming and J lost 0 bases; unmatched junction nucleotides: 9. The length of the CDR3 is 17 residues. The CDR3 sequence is CASSPQEGTSGSYEQYF. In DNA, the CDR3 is TGTGCCAGCAGCCCCCAGGAGGGGACTAGCGGCTCCTACGAGCAGTACTTC.

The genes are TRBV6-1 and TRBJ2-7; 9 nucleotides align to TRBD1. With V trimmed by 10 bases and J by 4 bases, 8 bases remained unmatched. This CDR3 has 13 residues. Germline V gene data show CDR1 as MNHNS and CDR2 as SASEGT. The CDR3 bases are TGTGCCATCACGGACAGGGGTGGATACGAGCAGTACTTC. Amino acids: CAITDRGGYEQYF.

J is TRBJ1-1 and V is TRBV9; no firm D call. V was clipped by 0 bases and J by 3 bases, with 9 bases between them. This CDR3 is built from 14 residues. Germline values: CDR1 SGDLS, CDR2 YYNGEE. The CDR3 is CASSVGAVHTEAFF. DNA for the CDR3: TGTGCCAGCAGCGTAGGGGCAGTCCACACTGAAGCTTTCTTT.

This CDR3 is CAWRMRPPQETQYF. The CDR3 nucleotides are TGTGCCTGGAGGATGAGGCCCCCCCAAGAGACCCAGTACTTC. V gene TRBV30 combines with J gene TRBJ2-5; D uncertain. The CDR3 spans 14 residues. Trimming removed 3 bases from V and 1 base from J, with 12 bases in between. Per germline, CDR1 GTSNPN and CDR2 SVGIG (reference sequence). The entire variable domain, with the rest obtained from reference TRBV30 and TRBJ2-5, is as follows: SQTIHQWPATLVQPVGSPLSLECTVEGTSNPNLYWYRQAAGRGLQLLFYSVGIGQISSEVPQNLSASRPQDRQFILSSKKLLLSDSGFYLCAWRMRPPQETQYFGPGTRLLVL.